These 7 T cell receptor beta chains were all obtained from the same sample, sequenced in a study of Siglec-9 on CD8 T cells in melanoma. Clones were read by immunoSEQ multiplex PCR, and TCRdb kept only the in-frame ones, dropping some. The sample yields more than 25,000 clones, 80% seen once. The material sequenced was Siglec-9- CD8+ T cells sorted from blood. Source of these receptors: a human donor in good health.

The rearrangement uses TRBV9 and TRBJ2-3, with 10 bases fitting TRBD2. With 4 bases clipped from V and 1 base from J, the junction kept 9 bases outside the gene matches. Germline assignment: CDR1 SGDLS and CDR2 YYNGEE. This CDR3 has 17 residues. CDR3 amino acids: CASSFLAGTSGTDTQYF. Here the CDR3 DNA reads TGTGCCAGCAGCTTCCTAGCCGGGACTAGCGGCACAGATACGCAGTATTTT.

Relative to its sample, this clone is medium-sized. Here the CDR3 DNA reads TGTGCCAGCAGCCCCCTCGGACAGTCCGAAGCTTTCTTT. Protein product: CASSPLGQSEAFF. The rearrangement links TRBV13 to TRBJ1-1, with D tentatively TRBD1 (6 bases). The CDR3 runs 13 residues. Germline values: CDR1 PRHDT, CDR2 FYEKMQ (reference sequence). Trimming took off 5 bases at V and 8 bases at J, with 15 bases between the two ends.

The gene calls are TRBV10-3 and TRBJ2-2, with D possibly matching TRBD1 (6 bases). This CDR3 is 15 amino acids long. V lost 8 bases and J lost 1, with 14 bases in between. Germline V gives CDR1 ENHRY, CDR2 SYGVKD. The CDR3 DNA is TGTGCCATCGGCCGGGACAAGCAGAACACCGGGGAGCTGTTTTTT. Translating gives CAIGRDKQNTGELFF.

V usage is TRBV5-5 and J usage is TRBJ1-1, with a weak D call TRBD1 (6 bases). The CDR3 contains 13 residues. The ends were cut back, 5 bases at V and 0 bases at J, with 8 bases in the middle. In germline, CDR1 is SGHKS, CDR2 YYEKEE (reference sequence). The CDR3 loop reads CASSTGMNTEAFF. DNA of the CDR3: TGTGCCAGCAGTACAGGGATGAACACTGAAGCTTTCTTT.

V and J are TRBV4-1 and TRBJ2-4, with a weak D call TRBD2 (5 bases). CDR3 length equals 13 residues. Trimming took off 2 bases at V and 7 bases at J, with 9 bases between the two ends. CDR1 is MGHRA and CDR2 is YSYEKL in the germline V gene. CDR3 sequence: CASSQSRGNIQYF. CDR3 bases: TGCGCCAGCAGCCAATCCAGAGGGAACATTCAGTACTTC.

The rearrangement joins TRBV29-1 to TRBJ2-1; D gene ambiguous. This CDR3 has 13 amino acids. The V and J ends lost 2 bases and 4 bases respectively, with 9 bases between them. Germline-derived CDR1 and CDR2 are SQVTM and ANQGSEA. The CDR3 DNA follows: TGCAGCGTTGAAAATGGTCTATACAATGAGCAGTTCTTC. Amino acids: CSVENGLYNEQFF.

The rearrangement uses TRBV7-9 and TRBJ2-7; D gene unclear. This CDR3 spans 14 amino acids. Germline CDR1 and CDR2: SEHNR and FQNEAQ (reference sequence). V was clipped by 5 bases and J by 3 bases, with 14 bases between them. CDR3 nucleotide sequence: TGTGCCAGCAGCCGCCCCTCCCCCTACTACGAGCAGTACTTC. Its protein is CASSRPSPYYEQYF. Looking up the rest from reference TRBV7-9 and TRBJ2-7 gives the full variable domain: DTGVSQNPRHKITKRGQNVTFRCDPISEHNRLYWYRQTLGQGPEFLTYFQNEAQLEKSRLLSDRFSAERPKGSFSTLEIQRTEQGDSAMYLCASSRPSPYYEQYFGPGTRLTVT.